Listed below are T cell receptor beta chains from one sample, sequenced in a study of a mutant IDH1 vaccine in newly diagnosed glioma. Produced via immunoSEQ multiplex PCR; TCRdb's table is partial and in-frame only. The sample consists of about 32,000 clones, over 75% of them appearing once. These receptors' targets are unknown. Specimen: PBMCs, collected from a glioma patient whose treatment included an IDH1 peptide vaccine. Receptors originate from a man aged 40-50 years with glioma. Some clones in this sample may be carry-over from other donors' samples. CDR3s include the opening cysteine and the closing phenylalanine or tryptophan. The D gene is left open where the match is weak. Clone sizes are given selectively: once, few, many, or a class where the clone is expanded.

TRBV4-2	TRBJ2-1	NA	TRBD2	TGTGCCAGCAGCCAAGATGCGCTAGCGGGGGGCAGAGAGGGGGAGCGCAATGAGCAGTTCTTC	CASSQDALAGGREGERNEQFF
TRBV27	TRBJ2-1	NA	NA	TGTGCCAGCAGATCGGGGACCTACAATGAGCAGTTCTTC	CASRSGTYNEQFF
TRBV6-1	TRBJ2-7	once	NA	TGTGCCAGCAGTTGGACGCCGGGCCCCTACGAGCAGTACTTC	CASSWTPGPYEQYF
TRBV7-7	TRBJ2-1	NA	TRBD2	TGTGCTAGCAGCCGAGACTCAGCGGGGGTATCTGAGCAGTTCTTC	CASSRDSAGVSEQFF
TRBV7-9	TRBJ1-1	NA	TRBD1	TGTGCCAGCAGCCCAACAGGGGGCGCGGACACTGAAGCTTTCTTT	CASSPTGGADTEAFF
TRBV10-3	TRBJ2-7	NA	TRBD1	TGTGCCATCAGCGGACCCTCGACAGGGGCCTACGAGCAGTACTTC	CAISGPSTGAYEQYF
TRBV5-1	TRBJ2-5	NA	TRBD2	TGCGCCAGCTCGTTCTCTAGCGGCGAAGAGACCCAGTACTTC	CASSFSSGEETQYF
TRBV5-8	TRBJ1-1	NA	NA	TGTGCCAGCAGCTACGGGACCGCGAACACTGAAGCTTTCTTT	CASSYGTANTEAFF
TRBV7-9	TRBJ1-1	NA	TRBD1	TGTGCCAGCAGCATGGACAGGGGTACTGAAGCTTTCTTT	CASSMDRGTEAFF
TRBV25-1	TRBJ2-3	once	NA	TGTGCCAGCAGTGGATCCCTTAGCACAGATACGCAGTATTTT	CASSGSLSTDTQYF
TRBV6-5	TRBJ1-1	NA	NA	TGTGCCAGCAGCCCGGGGGCGGGAAGCGACGCTTTCTTT	CASSPGAGSDAFF
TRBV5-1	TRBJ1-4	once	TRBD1	TGCGCCAGCAGCATTGGGACAGGGGATGAAAAACTGTTTTTT	CASSIGTGDEKLFF
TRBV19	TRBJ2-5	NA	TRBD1	TGTGCCAGTAGTCCGCGGACAGGTCAAGAGACCCAGTACTTC	CASSPRTGQETQYF
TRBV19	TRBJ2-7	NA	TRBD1	TGTGCCAGTAAGCCCGGGACAGGGGACTACGAGCAGTACTTC	CASKPGTGDYEQYF
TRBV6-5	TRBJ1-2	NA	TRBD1	TGTGCCAGCAGCAAGGACAGGGGAGGGGGCTACACCTTC	CASSKDRGGGYTF
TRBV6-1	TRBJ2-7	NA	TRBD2	TGTGCCAGCAGTGCCCGGACTAGCGGGGACGGCGAGCAGTACTTC	CASSARTSGDGEQYF
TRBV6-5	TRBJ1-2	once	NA	TGTGCCAGCAGTTCTCACAGGGAGGCAAACTATGGCTACACCTTC	CASSSHREANYGYTF
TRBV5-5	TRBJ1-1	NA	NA	TGTGCCAGCAGCTTGATGGTGATCGGGGGTGAAGCTTTCTTT	CASSLMVIGGEAFF